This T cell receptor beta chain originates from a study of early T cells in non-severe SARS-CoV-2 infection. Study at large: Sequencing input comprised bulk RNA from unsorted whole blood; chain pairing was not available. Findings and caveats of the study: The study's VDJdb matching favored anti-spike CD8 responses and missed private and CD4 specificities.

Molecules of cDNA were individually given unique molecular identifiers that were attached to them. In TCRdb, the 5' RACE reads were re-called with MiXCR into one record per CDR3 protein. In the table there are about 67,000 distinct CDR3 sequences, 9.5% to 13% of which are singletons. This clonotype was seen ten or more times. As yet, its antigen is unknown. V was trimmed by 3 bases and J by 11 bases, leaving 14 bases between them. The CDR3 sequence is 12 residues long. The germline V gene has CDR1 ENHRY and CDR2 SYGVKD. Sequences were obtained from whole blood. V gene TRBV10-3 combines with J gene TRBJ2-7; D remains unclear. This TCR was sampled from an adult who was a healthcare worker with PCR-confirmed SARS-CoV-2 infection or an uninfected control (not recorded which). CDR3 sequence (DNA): TGTGCCATCAGTGAAGAAGATTGGTATAAGTACTTC. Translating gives CAISEEDWYKYF.